This T cell receptor beta chain comes out of a study of T cell changes during pregnancy in multiple sclerosis. Sequenced by immunoSEQ multiplex PCR; TCRdb stores in-frame clones only, minus some. The sample includes about 92,000 clones, roughly 93% of them seen just once. With 4 bases removed from V and 5 bases from J, the gap between germline ends came to 16 bases. Germline-derived CDR1 and CDR2 are SGHRS and YFSETQ. The CDR3 runs to 16 residues. Sequenced here: peripheral blood, sampled in the first trimester of pregnancy. This TCR derives from a female donor with multiple sclerosis, enrolled in a pregnancy study. The genes are TRBV5-1 and TRBJ1-6; perhaps TRBD1 as D (5 bases). The CDR3 DNA is TGCGCCAGCAGCATTCAGGGCGCAGGGAATAATTCACCCCTCCACTTT. As protein: CASSIQGAGNNSPLHF.